The 30 T cell receptor beta chains in this list originate from one sample, sequenced in a study of OX40 agonist ivuxolimab in advanced cancers. Libraries were prepared by immunoSEQ multiplex PCR; TCRdb keeps only in-frame clonotypes and omits some of them. The sample contains 65,000 to 85,000 clones, about 89% of which appear only once. Sequenced here: CD4+ or CD8+ T cells sorted from blood, sampled in a trial of the OX40 agonist ivuxolimab. These TCRs come from an adult with an advanced solid tumor such as melanoma, head and neck, liver or kidney cancer.

For the CDR3, the DNA is TGTGCCAGCAGCCAAGATTACGGCTTCACCGGGGAGCTGTTTTTT. Translation: CASSQDYGFTGELFF. This chain links TRBV4-2 with TRBJ2-2; unclear D gene. The germline V gene has CDR1 LGHNA and CDR2 YNFKEQ. Trimming stripped 0 bases from V and 4 bases from J, with 9 bases between. The CDR3 extends over 15 amino acids.

This clone has just one count. The chain couples TRBV7-3 to TRBJ1-1; no clear D gene. The V gene lost 5 bases and the J gene lost 1 base, with 8 bases spanning the gap. In germline, CDR1 is SGHTA, CDR2 FQGTGA. This CDR3 contains 13 residues. This chain's CDR3 is CASSMGPNTEAFF. DNA of the CDR3: TGTGCCAGCAGCATGGGCCCGAACACTGAAGCTTTCTTT.

The chain has TRBV7-9 and TRBJ1-2; unclear D gene. The CDR3 contains 15 residues. Trimming cost V 1 base and J 1 base, with 10 bases left between them. The germline V gene encodes CDR1 SEHNR and CDR2 FQNEAQ (reference sequence). The CDR3 DNA reads TGTGCCAGCAGCTTAGTCTCCGGCAGTAACTATGGCTACACCTTC. Translating it yields CASSLVSGSNYGYTF.

The rearrangement uses TRBV19 and TRBJ1-3; possibly TRBD1 for D (5 bases). Per the germline V gene, CDR1 is LNHDA and CDR2 is SQIVND (reference sequence). This CDR3 is 14 amino acids long. V lost 9 bases and J lost 7, with 19 bases in between. CDR3 bases: TGTGCCAGCTCCGGACAACCCCTTAGGAACACCATATATTTT. The encoded protein is CASSGQPLRNTIYF.

The V and J genes are TRBV2 and TRBJ2-3; D may be TRBD2 (6 bases). The germline V gene has CDR1 SNHLY and CDR2 FYNNEI. CDR3 length equals 13 residues. The V gene lost 6 bases and the J gene lost 7 bases, with 14 bases spanning the gap. The CDR3 sequence: CASRTSGANTQYF. For the CDR3, the DNA is TGTGCCAGCAGAACTTCGGGAGCCAATACGCAGTATTTT.

The V gene is TRBV5-1, the J gene TRBJ1-3; D possibly corresponds to TRBD1 (5 bases). This CDR3 has 14 residues. Germline CDR1 SGHRS, CDR2 YFSETQ. Trimming cost V 3 bases and J 2 bases, with 9 bases left between them. The CDR3 region has the DNA TGCGCCAGCAGCTCCGACAGCGCTGGAAACACCATATATTTT. It translates to CASSSDSAGNTIYF.

In this sample, this clone turned up once. The V gene is TRBV7-2, the J gene TRBJ1-2; a weak D match, TRBD1 (6 bases). Trimming removed 6 bases at V and 4 bases at J, with 18 bases between. CDR1 and CDR2 (germline): SGHTA, FQGNSA. The length of the CDR3 is 15 residues. The CDR3 bases are TGTGCCAGCAGGACCGAGGGGGGATCGGTCTATGGCTACACCTTC. This translates into CASRTEGGSVYGYTF.

The chain has TRBV19 and TRBJ2-6; 11 bases line up with TRBD2. This CDR3 region has 20 residues. Germline loops: CDR1 LNHDA, CDR2 SQIVND (reference sequence). Trimming at V came to 4 bases and at J to 0 bases, leaving 11 bases not matched to a gene. The CDR3 sequence: CASSRLAGSRLSSGANVLTF. In DNA, the CDR3 is TGTGCCAGTAGTAGACTAGCGGGATCTCGTCTGAGCTCTGGGGCCAACGTCCTGACTTTC.

In its sample, this clone was seen once. The same CDR3 also results from other DNA sequences found in this sample. This sequence joins TRBV15 and TRBJ1-1; D remains ambiguous. V was shortened by 0 bases and J by 2 bases, with 7 bases between the two germline ends. The CDR3 loop spans 14 amino acids. The V gene's germline CDR1 is LNHNV and CDR2 YYDKDF (reference sequence). The chain's CDR3 is CATSRDTGNTEAFF. The CDR3 DNA follows: TGTGCCACCAGCAGAGATACGGGCAACACTGAAGCTTTCTTT.

The chain uses TRBV7-9 and TRBJ2-2; TRBD2 aligns across 8 bases. Germline loops: CDR1 SEHNR, CDR2 FQNEAQ (reference sequence). With 5 bases clipped from V and 4 bases from J, the junction kept 9 bases outside the gene matches. This CDR3 is built from 16 residues. In DNA, the CDR3 is TGTGCCAGCAGCGCCCCGGGACTAGTGACCACCGGGGAGCTGTTTTTT. This codes for CASSAPGLVTTGELFF.

The chain has TRBV28 and TRBJ1-1, with unresolved D. Per the germline V gene, CDR1 is MDHEN and CDR2 is SYDVKM. The CDR3 totals 12 residues. V was cut by 3 bases and J by 11 bases, with 13 bases left in between. In nucleotides, the CDR3 is TGTGCCAGCAGTTTTTATGGAAGGGAGGCTTTCTTT. This codes for CASSFYGREAFF.

The chain is built from TRBV6-6 and TRBJ1-2; weak D call: TRBD1 (6 bases). The CDR3 contains 14 residues. Trimming left V 4 bases short and J 8 bases short, with 17 bases between. Germline V lookup: CDR1 MNHNY, CDR2 SVGAGI (reference sequence). CDR3: CASSSRDNLGGYTF. The DNA for the CDR3 is TGTGCCAGCAGTTCTCGGGACAACCTTGGCGGCTACACCTTC.

V gene TRBV6-6 combines with J gene TRBJ2-6; D possibly corresponds to TRBD1 (6 bases). V was cut by 6 bases and J by 7 bases, with 10 bases left in between. Germline CDR1 MNHNY, CDR2 SVGAGI (reference sequence). The CDR3 totals 13 residues. The CDR3 sequence is CASSRGTANVLTF. For the CDR3, the DNA is TGTGCCAGCAGCCGAGGGACAGCCAACGTCCTGACTTTC.

The rearrangement uses TRBV14 and TRBJ1-2; D unresolved. Germline assignment: CDR1 SGHDN and CDR2 FVKESK. The V and J ends lost 4 bases and 5 bases respectively, with 5 bases between them. The CDR3 loop spans 11 amino acids. The CDR3 here is CASSPPYGYTF. The CDR3 DNA reads TGTGCCAGCAGCCCCCCGTATGGCTACACCTTC.

The chain employs TRBV9 and TRBJ2-5, with 7 bases matching TRBD2. CDR1 and CDR2 (germline): SGDLS, YYNGEE. The CDR3 length is 16 residues. With 4 bases clipped from V and 1 base from J, the junction kept 10 bases outside the gene matches. CDR3 in amino acids: CASSPRASGSQETQYF. CDR3 sequence (DNA): TGTGCCAGCAGCCCAAGGGCTAGCGGATCCCAAGAGACCCAGTACTTC.

The J gene is TRBJ2-5, the V gene TRBV19, with TRBD2 matching over 13 bases. V dropped 4 bases and J dropped 4; count of bases not matched to a gene: 3. The CDR3 spans 15 residues. Germline-derived CDR1 and CDR2 are LNHDA and SQIVND (reference sequence). Written as DNA, the CDR3 is TGTGCCAGTAGTACCGGACTAGCGGGAGCAGAGACCCAGTACTTC. It codes for CASSTGLAGAETQYF. The full variable domain, with the rest looked up from reference TRBV19 and TRBJ2-5, is DGGITQSPKYLFRKEGQNVTLSCEQNLNHDAMYWYRQDPGQGLRLIYYSQIVNDFQKGDIAEGYSVSREKKESFPLTVTSAQKNPTAFYLCASSTGLAGAETQYFGPGTRLLVL.

This clone was recorded many times. The rearrangement uses TRBV7-2 and TRBJ1-6; D unclear. Between the trimmed V and J ends, which lost 0 bases and 8 bases, there was a span of 5 bases. Germline V gene sequence: CDR1 SGHTA, CDR2 FQGNSA. The CDR3 covers 13 residues. CDR3 region: CASSLAGDSPLHF. DNA for the CDR3: TGTGCCAGCAGCTTAGCTGGGGATTCACCCCTCCACTTT.

The chain recombines TRBV7-2 with TRBJ2-7; D is undetermined. Between the trimmed V and J ends, which lost 1 base and 0 bases, there was a span of 10 bases. The CDR3 covers 15 residues. Germline CDR1 SGHTA, CDR2 FQGNSA. The CDR3: CASSLEQPPSYEQYF. The CDR3 nucleotides are TGTGCCAGCAGCTTAGAACAGCCGCCCTCCTACGAGCAGTACTTC.

The chain couples TRBV19 to TRBJ1-1; no firm D call. The V gene lost 5 bases and the J gene lost 1 base, with 8 bases spanning the gap. CDR1 is LNHDA, CDR2 SQIVND, per germline (reference sequence). The CDR3 has 13 amino acids. The CDR3 DNA sequence: TGTGCCAGTAGTGACCGGAGGAACACTGAAGCTTTCTTT. Encoded protein: CASSDRRNTEAFF.

The chain recombines TRBV5-5 with TRBJ2-5; D gene uncertain. Germline lookup yields CDR1 SGHKS and CDR2 YYEKEE (reference sequence). V dropped 4 bases and J dropped 5 bases, with 9 bases sitting between them. The CDR3 totals 12 residues. The CDR3 sequence: CASSLGLETQYF. The DNA for the CDR3 is TGTGCCAGCAGCCTGGGCTTGGAGACCCAGTACTTC. The complete variable domain, with remaining parts taken from reference TRBV5-5 and TRBJ2-5, reads DAGVTQSPTHLIKTRGQQVTLRCSPISGHKSVSWYQQVLGQGPQFIFQYYEKEERGRGNFPDRFSARQFPNYSSELNVNALLLGDSALYLCASSLGLETQYFGPGTRLLVL.

To note about this clone: A junction boundary mismatches the germline segment, possibly from a read error. The chain uses TRBV6-1 and TRBJ2-7; D is perhaps TRBD2 (6 bases). Germline V gene sequence: CDR1 MNHNS, CDR2 SASEGT. The length of the CDR3 is 15 residues. The CDR3 reads CAISEEELAVYEQYF. The DNA of the CDR3 is TGTGCCATCAGTGAAGAGGAATTAGCGGTCTACGAGCAGTACTTC.

The rearrangement uses TRBV10-3 and TRBJ2-7; possible D gene TRBD2, 5 bases. Germline values: CDR1 ENHRY, CDR2 SYGVKD. V was clipped by 1 base and J by 0 bases, with 7 bases between them. The CDR3 is 14 amino acids. Here the CDR3 reads CAISELGSSYEQYF. The CDR3 nucleotides are TGTGCCATCAGTGAGTTAGGGAGCTCCTACGAGCAGTACTTC.

This chain links TRBV11-3 with TRBJ1-1; possible D gene TRBD1, 5 bases. Germline V CDR1 and CDR2: SGHNT, YENEEA. CDR3 length: 14 amino acids. The V gene lost 5 bases and the J gene lost 0 bases, with 10 bases spanning the gap. The CDR3 nucleotides read TGTGCCAGCAGCGGGGGGGGATTGAACACTGAAGCTTTCTTT. It translates to CASSGGGLNTEAFF.

The DNA for the CDR3 is TGTGCCAGCAGTCAGAGGGGAGTCACTGAAGCTTTCTTT. Protein sequence: CASSQRGVTEAFF. V gene TRBV6-6 combines with J gene TRBJ1-1; tentatively, D is TRBD1 (5 bases). Germline V gives CDR1 MNHNY, CDR2 SVGAGI (reference sequence). This CDR3 is built from 13 residues. V shed 5 bases and J shed 4 bases, with 11 bases lying between them.

This sequence joins TRBV11-3 and TRBJ2-2; 7 nucleotides match TRBD2. The CDR3 covers 15 residues. After removal of 11 bases from V and 1 base from J, the junction contained 10 bases not matched to a gene. CDR1 is SGHNT, CDR2 YENEEA, per germline. The CDR3 sequence: CAPHGGTRNTGELFF. In DNA form, the CDR3 reads TGTGCCCCCCACGGGGGGACTCGGAACACCGGGGAGCTGTTTTTT.

There are a few counts of this clone. This chain links TRBV7-2 with TRBJ2-3; 8 bases agree with TRBD1. This CDR3 is built from 15 residues. Germline values: CDR1 SGHTA, CDR2 FQGNSA. V gave up 2 bases and J gave up 7 bases; unmatched junction bases: 8. The CDR3 DNA follows: TGTGCCAGCAGCTTAAGTGGGACAGGAACTAATACGCAGTATTTT. Its protein product is CASSLSGTGTNTQYF.

The chain joins TRBV7-8 to TRBJ2-6; D perhaps matches TRBD1 (6 bases). Per germline, CDR1 SGHVS and CDR2 FQNEAQ. This CDR3 has 17 residues. With 2 bases removed from V and 0 bases from J, the gap between germline ends came to 11 bases. The CDR3 sequence: CASSLRDKSSGANVLTF. The CDR3 DNA reads TGTGCCAGCAGCTTAAGGGACAAAAGCTCTGGGGCCAACGTCCTGACTTTC.

The chain has TRBV5-6 and TRBJ1-1; D is perhaps TRBD1 (5 bases). The CDR3 is 14 amino acids. Germline CDR1 SGHDT, CDR2 YYEEEE. Trimming removed 4 bases from V and 5 bases from J, with 15 bases in between. The chain's CDR3 is CASSTTVEGTEAFF. As DNA, the CDR3 is TGTGCCAGCAGCACTACAGTGGAGGGGACTGAAGCTTTCTTT.

The genes are TRBV9 and TRBJ1-4; D unresolved. The germline V gene has CDR1 SGDLS and CDR2 YYNGEE. V was cut by 4 bases and J by 7 bases, with 11 bases left in between. CDR3 length equals 13 residues. The CDR3 region is CASSLGSIEKLFF. As DNA, the CDR3 is TGTGCCAGCAGCCTCGGATCTATTGAAAAACTGTTTTTT.

This rearrangement joins TRBV6-1 to TRBJ2-3, with 8 bases aligning to TRBD2. The CDR3 has 16 residues. V lost 2 bases to trimming and J lost 6 bases; unmatched junction nucleotides: 10. The germline gives CDR1 MNHNS, CDR2 SASEGT. The CDR3 protein is CASSERAGGLPDTQYF. CDR3 DNA: TGTGCCAGCAGTGAACGGGCGGGGGGCCTCCCGGATACGCAGTATTTT.